This T cell receptor beta chain was recovered during a study of T cells in Graves' hyperthyroidism and ophthalmopathy. Using RNA transcripts as the source, TCR beta CDR3 regions were amplified. First-round RT-PCR of the TCR CDR3 relied on the HTBI primer set. TCRdb independently ran MiXCR on the multiplex PCR reads; one entry per CDR3 protein. The sample yields some 500,000 distinct CDR3 sequences, less than 25% seen once. This clonotype was seen repeatedly, ten times or more. The germline gives CDR1 DFQATT, CDR2 SNEGSKA (reference sequence). CDR3 length equals 15 residues. After removal of 0 bases from V and 3 bases from J, the junction contained 6 bases not matched to a gene.

The genes are TRBV20-1 and TRBJ1-2; TRBD1 agrees at 8 bases. Sequenced input: blood. The origin of this receptor is a woman younger than 45 with Graves' ophthalmopathy. The CDR3 here is CSAREPGQADYGYTF. The CDR3 coding sequence is TGCAGTGCTAGAGAACCGGGACAGGCAGACTATGGCTACACCTTC.